A single sample gave rise to the 20 T cell receptor beta chains below, sequenced in a study of control samples from healthy donors and cancer patients. The method was immunoSEQ multiplex PCR; TCRdb's version includes in-frame clones alone and lacks a portion of them. The sample carries over 200,000 clones, roughly 87% recorded once. Source material: PBMCs. Receptors were obtained from a woman aged 60-70 years with lung cancer.

V usage is TRBV28 and J usage is TRBJ1-5; D might be TRBD1 (6 bases). CDR3 length equals 15 residues. CDR1 and CDR2 from the germline V gene are MDHEN and SYDVKM. Trimming left V 5 bases short and J 7 bases short, with 18 bases between. CDR3 nucleotides: TGTGCCAGCAGTACCCCGTCGGGAGGGGGACAGCCCCAGCATTTT. Translated: CASSTPSGGGQPQHF.

The chain combines TRBV29-1 with TRBJ1-2; 11 nucleotides line up with TRBD1. CDR3 length equals 13 residues. V trimming: 7 bases; J trimming: 3 bases; junction bases outside the gene matches: 4. Germline values: CDR1 SQVTM, CDR2 ANQGSEA. The CDR3 region is CSEKGQGDYGYTF. CDR3 sequence (DNA): TGCAGCGAGAAGGGACAGGGGGACTATGGCTACACCTTC.

The chain carries TRBV7-8 and TRBJ2-3; 10 nucleotides agree with TRBD1. With 4 bases clipped from V and 0 bases from J, the junction kept 1 base outside the gene matches. The CDR3 spans 15 residues. The V gene's germline CDR1 is SGHVS and CDR2 FQNEAQ. CDR3 sequence: CASSSGQGSTDTQYF. CDR3 DNA sequence: TGTGCCAGCAGCTCGGGACAGGGGAGCACAGATACGCAGTATTTT.

This clone appeared once. CDR3 region: CASSIVTGNQPQHF. The CDR3 coding sequence is TGTGCCAGTAGTATAGTGACAGGTAATCAGCCCCAGCATTTT. The rearrangement uses TRBV19 and TRBJ1-5; perhaps TRBD1 as D (6 bases). Germline V lookup: CDR1 LNHDA, CDR2 SQIVND (reference sequence). The CDR3 spans 14 residues. The V gene lost 1 base and the J gene lost 4 bases, with 8 bases spanning the gap.

The V call is TRBV27, the J call TRBJ1-6; TRBD1 aligns across 8 bases. The CDR3 is 14 amino acids. Germline V gene lookup returns CDR1 MNHEY and CDR2 SMNVEV (reference sequence). With 8 bases clipped from V and 9 bases from J, the junction kept 9 bases outside the gene matches. The CDR3 region has the DNA TGTGCCAGCGGATTAACAGGGGGAGGTTCACCCCTCCACTTT. This codes for CASGLTGGGSPLHF.

The chain joins TRBV5-6 to TRBJ2-5; D unresolved. Deletions cut 4 bases from V and 0 bases from J, with 1 base between. The CDR3 extends over 11 amino acids. In germline, CDR1 is SGHDT, CDR2 YYEEEE. The CDR3 here is CASSNQETQYF. CDR3 nucleotides: TGTGCCAGCAGCAACCAAGAGACCCAGTACTTC.

The J gene is TRBJ1-6, the V gene TRBV19; D may be TRBD1 (6 bases). CDR1 and CDR2 from the germline V gene are LNHDA and SQIVND (reference sequence). The CDR3 sequence is 17 residues long. Trimming stripped 3 bases from V and 9 bases from J, with 21 bases between. The CDR3 DNA is TGTGCCAGTAGTATGTCTCCGGGGAGCAGGGGTCGTTCACCCCTCCACTTT. This translates into CASSMSPGSRGRSPLHF.

The V gene is TRBV15, the J gene TRBJ2-1; 10 bases are shared with TRBD2. The CDR3 has 17 amino acids. CDR1 is LNHNV, CDR2 YYDKDF, per germline (reference sequence). V was clipped by 7 bases and J by 1 base; unmatched bases: 10. CDR3 sequence (DNA): TGTGCCACCAAAAGGGGAAGGACTAGCGGATCCTACAATGAGCAGTTCTTC. Translation gives CATKRGRTSGSYNEQFF.

This clone was picked up one time. The V call is TRBV7-3, the J call TRBJ2-1; no firm D call. The CDR3 sequence is 14 residues long. Germline CDR1 and CDR2: SGHTA and FQGTGA. V was trimmed by 5 bases and J by 0 bases, leaving 8 bases between them. CDR3 in amino acids: CASSPDNSYNEQFF. CDR3 in DNA: TGTGCCAGCAGCCCCGACAACTCCTACAATGAGCAGTTCTTC.

V gene TRBV2 combines with J gene TRBJ1-1, with TRBD1 as a possible D gene (5 bases). Trimming removed 0 bases at V and 7 bases at J, with 15 bases between. The germline V gene has CDR1 SNHLY and CDR2 FYNNEI. The CDR3 runs to 15 residues. For the CDR3, the DNA is TGTGCCAGCAGTGAAGCAACCCGGGGGAGGGGTGAAGCTTTCTTT. It is translated as CASSEATRGRGEAFF.

This rearrangement joins TRBV19 to TRBJ1-3; no reliable D call. Trimming removed 11 bases at V and 1 base at J, with 9 bases between. From germline, CDR1 is LNHDA and CDR2 SQIVND (reference sequence). The CDR3 contains 12 residues. DNA for the CDR3: TGTGCCTCCGCGGTATCTGGAAACACCATATATTTT. Amino acids: CASAVSGNTIYF.

The chain employs TRBV11-2 and TRBJ2-5, with D possibly matching TRBD2 (6 bases). V was cut by 4 bases and J by 5 bases, with 11 bases left in between. CDR3 length: 13 amino acids. CDR1 is SGHAT and CDR2 is FQNNGV in the germline V gene. The CDR3 nucleotides read TGTGCCAGCAGCTCCTGGGGGGATGAGACCCAGTACTTC. Amino acid sequence: CASSSWGDETQYF.

The chain uses TRBV28 and TRBJ2-4; 7 positions match TRBD1. V shed 6 bases and J 5 bases; nucleotides not matched to a gene: 7. The CDR3 contains 14 residues. The germline CDR1 and CDR2 sequences are MDHEN and SYDVKM. For the CDR3, the DNA is TGTGCCAGCAGACGCATTACAGGGGAAAACATTCAGTACTTC. Translating it yields CASRRITGENIQYF.

The CDR3 DNA follows: TGTGCCAGCAGCTTTTACAGGGGTACCTACAATGAGCAGTTCTTC. Residues: CASSFYRGTYNEQFF. This rearrangement joins TRBV5-6 to TRBJ2-1, with 7 bases fitting TRBD1. V shed 2 bases, J shed 2 bases, and the junction held 4 bases outside the gene matches. The CDR3 spans 15 residues. The germline V gene encodes CDR1 SGHDT and CDR2 YYEEEE.

The chain employs TRBV3-1 (or the pseudogene TRBV3-2) and TRBJ2-5, with TRBD2 matching 13 bases. Per the germline V gene, CDR1 is LGHDT and CDR2 is YNNKEL (reference sequence). This CDR3 comprises 16 residues. V dropped 4 bases and J dropped 5; count of bases not matched to a gene: 7. CDR3 sequence reads: CASSLGLAGAVETQYF. In nucleotides, the CDR3 is TGTGCCAGCAGCCTAGGACTAGCGGGAGCGGTTGAGACCCAGTACTTC.

This chain connects TRBV12-3 or TRBV12-4 to TRBJ1-4; unclear D gene. CDR3 length equals 12 residues. V gave up 4 bases and J gave up 3 bases, with 3 bases separating them. CDR3 coding DNA: TGTGCCAGCAGTTGGTCTAATGAAAAACTGTTTTTT. This sequence encodes CASSWSNEKLFF.

This clone was counted only a few times. The V and J genes are TRBV12-3 or TRBV12-4 and TRBJ2-3; D may be TRBD2 (6 bases). V lost 5 bases, J lost 15 bases, and 15 bases lay in between. The CDR3 is 11 residues long. The CDR3 reads CASSLTRDSYF. CDR3 nucleotides: TGTGCCAGCAGTCTTACCCGGGACTCCTATTTT.

The gene calls are TRBV28 and TRBJ1-1; D is ambiguous. CDR3 length equals 12 residues. The V gene lost 10 bases and the J gene lost 4 bases, with 13 bases spanning the gap. CDR1 and CDR2 from the germline V gene are MDHEN and SYDVKM. Written as DNA, the CDR3 is TGTGCCACAAGAGCGGGAGGCACTGAAGCTTTCTTT. Residues: CATRAGGTEAFF.

V gene TRBV7-9 combines with J gene TRBJ2-5; 7 bases line up with TRBD2. The J segment lost 3 bases and the V segment lost 2 bases, leaving 6 bases of the junction unmatched. Germline V CDR1 and CDR2: SEHNR, FQNEAQ (reference sequence). The CDR3 runs 15 residues. Written as DNA, the CDR3 is TGTGCCAGCAGCTTATGGGGCGGGGGTGAAGAGACCCAGTACTTC. This translates into CASSLWGGGEETQYF.

The chain combines TRBV5-1 with TRBJ2-1; 14 bases match TRBD2. The CDR3 is made up of 16 amino acids. Trimming removed 4 bases from V and 9 bases from J; junction bases left unmatched: 9. The germline V gene has CDR1 SGHRS and CDR2 YFSETQ. CDR3 residues: CASSAGTSGSRPEQFF. The CDR3 DNA reads as TGCGCCAGCAGCGCCGGGACTAGCGGGAGTCGGCCTGAGCAGTTCTTC.